Listed below are T cell receptor beta chains from one sample, sequenced in a study of Graves' ophthalmopathy and Graves' hyperthyroidism. TCRdb processed the multiplex PCR reads anew with MiXCR; each CDR3 protein has one entry. Of fewer than 250,000 distinct CDR3 sequences listed, 29% are singletons. The sequenced sample consisted of peripheral blood. Source of these receptors: a man aged 45-65 years with Graves' ophthalmopathy. CDR3s leave out the opening cysteine and the closing phenylalanine or tryptophan. Some rows have no size entry. The others give once, few or many, or a class for an expanded clone.

>TRBV7-3|many|TRBJ1-3
ASSLTGPTINPRIRNTIY
>TRBV12-3/TRBV12-4|many|TRBJ1-1
ASSSPAGQNTEAF
>TRBV6-1|many|TRBJ1-1
ASSAEENTEAF
>TRBV4-1|many|TRBJ2-5
ASSQDRTGERRETQY
>TRBV12-3/TRBV12-4|-|TRBJ1-2
ASLGNYGYT
>TRBV6-2/TRBV6-3|many|TRBJ1-2
ASTPGQGYYGYT
>TRBV11-2|few|TRBJ1-1
ASSPTSTEAF
>TRBV10-3|many|TRBJ1-2
AISESGQGPLGYT
>TRBV11-3|many|TRBJ2-4
ASSTGDRLAKNIQY
>TRBV6-1|-|TRBJ1-5
ASTPWGSGAYNQPQH
>TRBV20-1|many|TRBJ2-7
SAQERGRPYEQY
>TRBV27|many|TRBJ2-2
ASSTIESFRELF
>TRBV20-1|many|TRBJ2-7
SAPRGQEAYEQY
>TRBV28|many|TRBJ2-7
ASQGTLSYEQY
>TRBV28|few|TRBJ1-1
ASSFPRNLNTEAF
>TRBV7-8|-|TRBJ1-5
ASSLRFGGDQPQH
>TRBV6-5|many|TRBJ1-5
ASVQGYSNQPQH
>TRBV11-2|many|TRBJ1-5
ASSPTGHSNQPQH
>TRBV29-1|many|TRBJ1-2
SVEDEGVYGYT
>TRBV7-8|-|TRBJ1-2
ASSLIPDLDYGYT
>TRBV20-1|many|TRBJ2-7
SARPGLGTGEQY
>TRBV4-3|many|TRBJ2-2
ASSQERLYTGELF
>TRBV28|-|TRBJ2-7
ASRFSDEQY
>TRBV7-2|many|TRBJ2-5
ASSSTGVQETQY
>TRBV6-5|few|TRBJ1-2
ASSYSDRPTVSGFYT
>TRBV11-3|many|TRBJ2-1
ASSLRTGGSNEQF
>TRBV10-2|-|TRBJ1-5
ASSARAKGESNQPQH
>TRBV12-3/TRBV12-4|many|TRBJ1-1
ASTYRVPEAF
>TRBV12-3/TRBV12-4|-|TRBJ2-7
ASSFGGVVLEQH
>TRBV28|many|TRBJ2-5
ASRRKETQY
>TRBV6-1|-|TRBJ2-5
ASSGSTSEPG
>TRBV7-3|many|TRBJ2-5
ASSSKKGVETQY
>TRBV12-3/TRBV12-4|-|TRBJ1-1
ASSLRTGYTEAF
>TRBV29-1|many|TRBJ2-2
SVVPGQGAGTGELF
>TRBV28|-|TRBJ1-3
AVTGSRDTGNTIY
>TRBV20-1|many|TRBJ2-7
SARVVGEGSEQY
>TRBV20-1|many|TRBJ2-7
SARLRGQRQY
>TRBV7-2|-|TRBJ2-5
ASSFSGGGETQY
>TRBV15|many|TRBJ1-1
ATSRKGNTEAF
>TRBV5-1|many|TRBJ2-7
ASSLALVTSHEQY
>TRBV7-3|many|TRBJ2-7
ASSLKPLDYEQY
>TRBV28|-|TRBJ2-7
ASSLSRGLDRYEQY
>TRBV28|many|TRBJ1-1
ASSLFQGRGTEAF
>TRBV28|many|TRBJ1-2
ASSWDVGYGYT
>TRBV19|-|TRBJ2-5
ASSGLTHPETQY
>TRBV3-1|many|TRBJ2-7
ASSQDGGPYEQY
>TRBV7-2|many|TRBJ2-7
ASQDYRGGTNEQY
>TRBV5-1|many|TRBJ2-7
ASSIAGIDYEQY